These 29 T cell receptor beta chains originate from one sample sequenced in a study of T cell repertoires in cytomegalovirus infection. No antigens are known for them. TCRdb used MiXCR to reprocess the reads, holding one entry per CDR3 protein. The sample contains nearly 700,000 distinct CDR3 sequences, roughly 33% of which appear only once. The sequencing used cultured PBMCs, collected from culture after CMV antigen stimulation. Source of these receptors: a human donor in good health (CMV status not recorded). Some clones in this sample may be carry-over from other donors' samples.

This clonotype was counted only a few times. CDR3 amino acids: CASSLMGLRGLRDTQYF. The CDR3 nucleotides read TGTGCCAGCAGCTTAATGGGGCTCAGGGGGCTGAGAGATACGCAGTATTTT. The genes are TRBV7-8 and TRBJ2-3, with TRBD1 matching over 8 bases. The length of the CDR3 is 17 residues. The J segment lost 5 bases and the V segment lost 2 bases, leaving 12 bases of the junction unmatched. Germline lookup yields CDR1 SGHVS and CDR2 FQNEAQ.

This sequence joins TRBV28 and TRBJ2-2, with 7 bases matching TRBD1. Germline CDR1 and CDR2: MDHEN and SYDVKM. CDR3 size: 14 residues. V dropped 8 bases and J dropped 1; count of bases not matched to a gene: 4. CDR3 nucleotide sequence: TGTGCCAGCCTAGCAGGGGGGAACACCGGGGAGCTGTTTTTT. Translation gives CASLAGGNTGELFF.

The chain combines TRBV5-1 with TRBJ1-1, with D perhaps TRBD1 (5 bases). Germline loops: CDR1 SGHRS, CDR2 YFSETQ. The CDR3 loop spans 13 amino acids. V was pared by 7 bases and J by 4 bases, with 14 bases between. The CDR3 protein is CASQRGETTEAFF. CDR3 DNA sequence: TGCGCCAGCCAACGGGGGGAAACCACTGAAGCTTTCTTT.

This clonotype showed up just a few times. This sequence joins TRBV6-2 or TRBV6-3 and TRBJ2-7; D possibly corresponds to TRBD2 (5 bases). The CDR3 extends over 12 amino acids. Per the germline V gene, CDR1 is MNHEY and CDR2 is SVGEGT. Deletions cut 6 bases from V and 5 bases from J, with 11 bases between. The CDR3 DNA reads TGTGCCAGCAGCCCCACTAGGAACGAGCAGTACTTC. Protein sequence: CASSPTRNEQYF.

This chain connects TRBV7-2 to TRBJ2-3, with D hard to call. CDR1 and CDR2 from the germline V gene are SGHTA and FQGNSA. Trimming shortened V by 0 bases and J by 4 bases, and 8 bases separated the two germline ends. The CDR3 extends over 14 amino acids. CDR3 sequence reads: CASSLAPASDTQYF. CDR3 DNA: TGTGCCAGCAGCTTAGCACCAGCTTCAGATACGCAGTATTTT.

The chain joins TRBV20-1 to TRBJ2-7; D not resolved. The V gene lost 3 bases and the J gene lost 0 bases, with 15 bases spanning the gap. The CDR3 extends over 15 amino acids. In germline, CDR1 is DFQATT, CDR2 SNEGSKA (reference sequence). CDR3 region: CSASDSSKSSYEQYF. The CDR3 DNA sequence: TGCAGTGCTAGTGACTCCTCAAAAAGCTCCTACGAGCAGTACTTC.

The rearrangement joins TRBV6-2 or TRBV6-3 to TRBJ1-5; D is ambiguous. The CDR3 runs 15 residues. Germline CDR1 and CDR2: MNHEY and SVGEGT. Trimming removed 2 bases at V and 0 bases at J, with 8 bases between. The CDR3 here is CASSYGLHSNQPQHF. The CDR3 DNA sequence: TGTGCCAGCAGTTACGGGCTACATAGCAATCAGCCCCAGCATTTT.

There are many counts of this clonotype. The chain is built from TRBV7-2 and TRBJ2-3; 7 nucleotides align to TRBD2. Losses at the gene ends were 5 bases for V and 4 bases for J; bases not matched to a gene: 3. The CDR3 sequence is 13 residues long. CDR1 and CDR2 (germline): SGHTA, FQGNSA. CDR3 protein: CASSSGAPDTQYF. Here the CDR3 DNA reads TGTGCCAGCAGCAGCGGGGCCCCAGATACGCAGTATTTT.

In this sample, this clonotype turned up many times. The rearrangement joins TRBV28 to TRBJ2-7; a possible D gene is TRBD1 (6 bases). The V gene lost 5 bases and the J gene lost 0 bases, with 14 bases spanning the gap. The CDR3 length is 15 residues. CDR1 is MDHEN and CDR2 is SYDVKM in the germline V gene. CDR3 amino acids: CASSPGDTSSYEQYF. CDR3 nucleotide sequence: TGTGCCAGCAGTCCCGGGGACACAAGCTCCTACGAGCAGTACTTC.

This clonotype has just a few counts. The chain combines TRBV10-3 with TRBJ1-4; weak D call: TRBD1 (6 bases). CDR1 and CDR2 from the germline V gene are ENHRY and SYGVKD. CDR3 length: 16 residues. The ends were cut back, 3 bases at V and 2 bases at J, with 13 bases in the middle. This CDR3 is CAISEGQFETNEKLFF. The CDR3 region has the DNA TGTGCCATCAGTGAAGGACAGTTCGAGACTAATGAAAAACTGTTTTTT.

This clonotype was found many times. The chain employs TRBV7-6 and TRBJ2-5; D is uncertain. V lost 5 bases to trimming and J lost 2 bases, with 12 bases between them. The CDR3 is made up of 14 amino acids. Germline loops: CDR1 SGHVS, CDR2 FNYEAQ. The CDR3 DNA reads as TGTGCCAGCAGCGGATCCGCCGTACAAGAGACCCAGTACTTC. Translating gives CASSGSAVQETQYF.

This clonotype occurred many times. The chain has TRBV7-2 and TRBJ2-7; 8 positions match TRBD2. J lost 1 base, V lost 1 base, and 3 bases had no gene match. Germline CDR1 and CDR2: SGHTA and FQGNSA. The CDR3 sequence is 15 residues long. The CDR3 region is CASSLDGRASYEQYF. DNA for the CDR3: TGTGCCAGCAGCTTAGACGGGAGGGCTTCCTACGAGCAGTACTTC.

This clonotype occurred a few times. CDR3 nucleotides: TGTGCCAGCAGCCGGGACGGAGTGTACAATGAGCAGTTCTTC. Its translation: CASSRDGVYNEQFF. V and J are TRBV7-8 and TRBJ2-1; D is possibly TRBD1 or TRBD2 (5 bases each). Trimming removed 5 bases from V and 4 bases from J, with 12 bases in between. Per the germline V gene, CDR1 is SGHVS and CDR2 is FQNEAQ. The CDR3 runs to 14 residues.

The chain carries TRBV12-3 or TRBV12-4 and TRBJ2-3; D remains ambiguous. Trimming cost V 3 bases and J 5 bases, with 15 bases left between them. The CDR3 sequence is 15 residues long. The CDR3 loop is CASSLGSGPRDTQYF. The CDR3 region has the DNA TGTGCCAGCAGTTTGGGTTCCGGCCCCCGAGATACGCAGTATTTT.

This clonotype has just a few counts. V is TRBV10-3 and J is TRBJ2-1, with no clear D. The V gene lost 6 bases and the J gene lost 5 bases, with 17 bases spanning the gap. The CDR3 has 15 residues. The germline CDR1 and CDR2 sequences are ENHRY and SYGVKD. DNA for the CDR3: TGTGCCATCAGCGGCGGCGATCTGATTAACAATGAGCAGTTCTTC. It translates to CAISGGDLINNEQFF.

This clonotype came up a few times. The V call is TRBV18, the J call TRBJ2-7, with 7 bases fitting TRBD2. The CDR3 has 17 residues. The ends lost 4 bases at V and 6 bases at J; junction bases unmatched: 18. Germline assignment: CDR1 KGHSH and CDR2 LQKENI. CDR3 residues: CASSRGSFQRESGEQYF. In nucleotides, the CDR3 is TGTGCCAGCTCACGGGGCTCCTTCCAGCGGGAAAGCGGCGAGCAGTACTTC.

This clonotype was detected a few times. The chain uses TRBV7-2 and TRBJ2-1, with 7 bases fitting TRBD2. The CDR3 runs to 15 residues. V was clipped by 5 bases and J by 1 base; unmatched bases: 5. In germline, CDR1 is SGHTA, CDR2 FQGNSA. The CDR3 DNA is TGTGCCAGCAGCCCGCTGGGGGGGTCCTACAATGAGCAGTTCTTC. Translating it yields CASSPLGGSYNEQFF. The whole variable domain, remainder taken from reference TRBV7-2 and TRBJ2-1, is GAGVSQSPSNKVTEKGKDVELRCDPISGHTALYWYRQSLGQGLEFLIYFQGNSAPDKSGLPSDRFSAERTGGSVSTLTIQRTQQEDSAVYLCASSPLGGSYNEQFFGPGTRLTVL.

In this sample, this clonotype turned up once. The rearrangement links TRBV5-1 to TRBJ2-5; TRBD1 is a possible D gene (5 bases). The CDR3 runs to 15 residues. Germline values: CDR1 SGHRS, CDR2 YFSETQ. V lost 2 bases to trimming and J lost 3 bases, with 14 bases between them. The chain's CDR3 is CASSFFVGQKETQYF. In DNA, the CDR3 is TGCGCCAGCAGCTTCTTCGTCGGACAAAAAGAGACCCAGTACTTC.

This clonotype was detected many times. This chain links TRBV7-2 with TRBJ2-1; 14 bases agree with TRBD2. From germline, CDR1 is SGHTA and CDR2 FQGNSA. J lost 5 bases, V lost 6 bases, and 6 bases had no gene match. The CDR3 runs 16 residues. CDR3 residues: CASRYRLAGGHNEQFF. The CDR3 coding sequence is TGTGCCAGCAGATACAGACTAGCGGGAGGGCACAATGAGCAGTTCTTC.

This clonotype was found a few times. J is TRBJ1-2 and V is TRBV2; TRBD1 agrees at 12 bases. J gave up 7 bases and V 7 bases, and 4 bases lay outside the gene matches. Germline V gene sequence: CDR1 SNHLY, CDR2 FYNNEI. The CDR3 spans 13 residues. CDR3 nucleotides: TGTGCCAGCATCGGGACAGGGGGCAGTGGCTACACCTTC. It encodes CASIGTGGSGYTF.

This clonotype came up many times. V gene TRBV7-2 combines with J gene TRBJ2-7; 12 positions agree with TRBD2. CDR1 and CDR2 from the germline V gene are SGHTA and FQGNSA. The CDR3 length is 14 residues. With V trimmed by 7 bases and J by 2 bases, 3 bases remained unmatched. The CDR3 bases are TGTGCCAGCACAAGGACTAGCGGGGCCTACGAGCAGTACTTC. Its translation: CASTRTSGAYEQYF. The full variable domain, its missing parts supplied by reference TRBV7-2 and TRBJ2-7, is GAGVSQSPSNKVTEKGKDVELRCDPISGHTALYWYRQSLGQGLEFLIYFQGNSAPDKSGLPSDRFSAERTGGSVSTLTIQRTQQEDSAVYLCASTRTSGAYEQYFGPGTRLTVT.

This chain joins TRBV11-2 and TRBJ2-7; D may be TRBD2 (6 bases). CDR1 is SGHAT, CDR2 FQNNGV, per germline. The CDR3 runs to 14 residues. Trimming left V 5 bases short and J 3 bases short, with 14 bases between. The CDR3 DNA sequence: TGTGCCAGCAGCCTGGGGCGGGATATCTACGAGCAGTACTTC. Translated, it gives CASSLGRDIYEQYF.

The chain couples TRBV7-9 to TRBJ2-1; 10 nucleotides align to TRBD2. CDR1 is SEHNR, CDR2 FQNEAQ, per germline (reference sequence). Trimming at V came to 5 bases and at J to 3 bases, leaving 4 bases not matched to a gene. The CDR3 has 15 amino acids. The CDR3, as DNA: TGTGCCAGCAGCCGTCCTAGCGGGAGCTACAATGAGCAGTTCTTC. It translates to CASSRPSGSYNEQFF.

The V gene is TRBV11-2, the J gene TRBJ2-2; D may be TRBD2 (7 bases). This CDR3 comprises 14 residues. The V gene's germline CDR1 is SGHAT and CDR2 FQNNGV. The V end lost 3 bases, the J end lost 6 bases, and 11 bases lay between the germline ends. CDR3 region: CASSLGGHPGELFF. The CDR3 nucleotides read TGTGCCAGCAGCTTGGGGGGGCACCCCGGGGAGCTGTTTTTT.

This chain uses TRBV28 with TRBJ1-1; 8 bases map to TRBD1. This CDR3 spans 17 amino acids. The germline V gene encodes CDR1 MDHEN and CDR2 SYDVKM. The J segment lost 3 bases and the V segment lost 5 bases, leaving 14 bases of the junction unmatched. The CDR3 spells CASSPQQGGRVDTEAFF. CDR3 nucleotides: TGTGCCAGCAGTCCTCAACAGGGGGGGAGGGTTGACACTGAAGCTTTCTTT.

This clonotype was recorded a few times. This chain connects TRBV6-1 to TRBJ1-1, with 7 nucleotides matching TRBD1. Germline loops: CDR1 MNHNS, CDR2 SASEGT. The CDR3 totals 14 residues. J lost 7 bases, V lost 5 bases, and 10 bases had no gene match. The CDR3: CASSTAGQVDEAFF. The CDR3 nucleotides are TGTGCCAGCAGTACCGCCGGACAGGTGGATGAAGCTTTCTTT.

The rearrangement links TRBV27 to TRBJ2-5; no reliable D call. The CDR3 has 13 residues. The germline gives CDR1 MNHEY, CDR2 SMNVEV (reference sequence). The V and J ends lost 4 bases and 3 bases respectively, with 9 bases between them. The CDR3 loop is CASSSDLKETQYF. CDR3 bases: TGTGCCAGCAGTTCGGACCTCAAAGAGACCCAGTACTTC.

The V gene is TRBV28, the J gene TRBJ1-2, with D tentatively TRBD1 (6 bases). The CDR3 has 17 amino acids. Per the germline V gene, CDR1 is MDHEN and CDR2 is SYDVKM. V shed 0 bases and J shed 2 bases, with 16 bases lying between them. Here the CDR3 reads CASSLWDTGWPNYGYTF. CDR3 sequence (DNA): TGTGCCAGCAGTTTATGGGACACAGGGTGGCCGAACTATGGCTACACCTTC.

This clonotype was found a few times. The rearrangement links TRBV19 to TRBJ1-5; no clear D gene. CDR1 LNHDA and CDR2 SQIVND come from the germline V gene (reference sequence). CDR3 length: 12 amino acids. V was trimmed by 4 bases and J by 5 bases, leaving 6 bases between them. The DNA for the CDR3 is TGTGCCAGTAGTAAGATCCATCAGCCCCAGCATTTT. Translated, it gives CASSKIHQPQHF.